This record covers a single T cell receptor (beta chain). This sample includes further DNA sequences coding for the same CDR3. Only in-frame clones appear in the TCRdb table, and some are missing; sequencing was by immunoSEQ multiplex PCR. The table records about 220,000 clones, just over 85% of them present only once. Per the germline V gene, CDR1 is SGHTA and CDR2 is FQGNSA. This CDR3 region has 13 residues. V lost 6 bases to trimming and J lost 4 bases, with 9 bases between them. These data are taken from a study of blood T cell repertoires in COVID-19. Study background: The cDNA or gDNA used as material had been derived from T cells, B-cell-depleted T cells, or PBMCs.

The clonotype originates from a man under 40 who had recovered from COVID-19. This sequence joins TRBV7-2 and TRBJ2-2; D is possibly TRBD1 (6 bases). The sample was peripheral blood. CDR3 coding DNA: TGTGCCAGCAGGCCACAGGGCACCGGGGAGCTGTTTTTT. Protein sequence: CASRPQGTGELFF.